This T cell receptor (beta chain) was retrieved from a study of technical replicates of blood from several donors. The count of this clone is one. The assay was immunoSEQ multiplex PCR, and TCRdb's table has in-frame clones only and misses some. The sample carries fewer than 95,000 clones, 90% to 95% recorded once. Germline lookup yields CDR1 MDHEN and CDR2 SYDVKM. Trimming cost V 5 bases and J 5 bases, with 16 bases left between them. The CDR3 length is 14 residues. Sequencing used T cells isolated from PBMCs. The source is a human donor in good health. This chain uses TRBV28 with TRBJ2-7; D might be TRBD2 (5 bases). In DNA, the CDR3 is TGTGCCAGCAGTCCCCCGGGTCTGAGGGACGAGCAGTACTTC. It yields the protein CASSPPGLRDEQYF.